The rows below give T cell receptor beta chains drawn from one sample of a study of vaccination and CD4 T cells after COVID-19. For these receptors, no antigen is known. TCRdb re-analysed the PCR reads in MiXCR, keeping a single row per CDR3 protein. Altogether thousands of distinct CDR3 sequences are present, about 35% being singletons, with the ten largest covering about 25%. The specimen was CD4+ T cells from blood, cultured in vitro. Receptors originate from a human donor in good health. The CDR3 runs from the conserved cysteine through the conserved F or W. D genes are given only for firm matches. Only part of the rows carry a size: once, few, many, or a class if the clone is expanded.

j_call clone_size v_call d_call cdr3_nt cdr3_aa
TRBJ1-4 NA TRBV15 NA TGTGCCACCAGCAGCTTGCGAAATCCTAATGAAAAACTGTTTTTT CATSSLRNPNEKLFF
TRBJ1-2 few TRBV25-1 TRBD1 TGTGCCAGCAGTGCTAGACAGGGATGGAACTATGGCTACACCTTC CASSARQGWNYGYTF
TRBJ1-1 medium-sized TRBV6-1 NA TGTGCCAGCAGTGAAATGAATGGGGGCCCGAACACTGAAGCTTTCTTT CASSEMNGGPNTEAFF
TRBJ2-3 NA TRBV6-2/TRBV6-3 NA TGTGCCAGCAGTTACCTGGGCACAGATACGCAGTATTTT CASSYLGTDTQYF
TRBJ1-5 NA TRBV20-1 NA TGCAGTGCTGGGGTCGGAGGGGATCAGCCCCAGCATTTT CSAGVGGDQPQHF
TRBJ2-5 few TRBV7-2 TRBD2 TGTGCCAGCAGCTTTAGCGGGGGAGAGACCCAGTACTTC CASSFSGGETQYF
TRBJ1-1 few TRBV7-8 TRBD1 TGTGCCAGCAGCAACCTTGACAGGGGGCTGTCGGAAGCTTTCTTT CASSNLDRGLSEAFF
TRBJ1-1 NA TRBV4-1 NA TGCGCCAGCAGCCGACCAGACAGTAACACTGAAGCTTTCTTT CASSRPDSNTEAFF
TRBJ1-1 few TRBV6-5 NA TGTGCCAGCAGTTACGTAATCCCTCTGACGAACACTGAAGCTTTCTTT CASSYVIPLTNTEAFF
TRBJ1-2 NA TRBV29-1 NA TGCAGCGTCGGCGGGGGGAGTCCTGGCTACACCTTC CSVGGGSPGYTF
TRBJ1-5 NA TRBV12-3/TRBV12-4 NA TGTGCCAGCAGTGCCAGGGGAGGAAGTCAGCCCCAGCATTTT CASSARGGSQPQHF
TRBJ2-7 NA TRBV20-1 NA TGCAGTGCTAGATGGGGAGAGTCACCCTACGAGCAGTACTTC CSARWGESPYEQYF
TRBJ1-2 few TRBV6-2/TRBV6-3 NA TGTGCCAGCAGTTACTTAACAGGCGACTATGGCTACACCTTC CASSYLTGDYGYTF
TRBJ1-1 NA TRBV11-2 NA TGTGCCAGCAACAACAGGGAGGACACTGAAGCTTTCTTT CASNNREDTEAFF
TRBJ1-1 NA TRBV20-1 NA TGCAGTGCCCCCGGACAGATGAACACTGAAGCTTTCTTT CSAPGQMNTEAFF
TRBJ1-2 NA TRBV20-1 TRBD1 TGCAGTGCTAGAGATGGACCCCCGGGACAGGGATCGAACTATGGCTACACCTTC CSARDGPPGQGSNYGYTF
TRBJ1-2 NA TRBV7-2 TRBD1 TGTGCCAGCAGCTCGCACCAGACAGGGGTCGGTGGCTACACCTTC CASSSHQTGVGGYTF
TRBJ1-1 few TRBV18 TRBD1 TGTGCCAGCTCACCACCTCCAGGGGGCTCTGAAGCTTTCTTT CASSPPPGGSEAFF
TRBJ2-7 few TRBV12-3/TRBV12-4 NA TGTGCCAGCAGTTTAGCCGGGACATCCTCCTACGAGCAGTACTTC CASSLAGTSSYEQYF
TRBJ1-1 NA TRBV6-1 TRBD1 TGTGCCAGCAGCCATCGACAGGGTAGTACTGAAGCTTTCTTT CASSHRQGSTEAFF
TRBJ1-1 few TRBV7-2 NA TGTGCCAGCAGCTTAGCTCCGGGGATGGGCACTGAAGCTTTCTTT CASSLAPGMGTEAFF
TRBJ2-1 few TRBV10-1 NA TGCGCCAGCAGTGTGGACGAGGGGGCCTACAATGAGCAGTTCTTC CASSVDEGAYNEQFF
TRBJ1-1 NA TRBV6-5 NA TGTGCCAGCAGTTACAATGGGGTAAACACTGAAGCTTTCTTT CASSYNGVNTEAFF
TRBJ2-3 NA TRBV24-1 TRBD2 TGTGCCACCAGTGAGGGCGGGGGGGCAGATACGCAGTATTTT CATSEGGGADTQYF
TRBJ1-2 few TRBV20-1 TRBD1 TGCAGTGCTACAAACTCAAGACAGGGAGTAGGAAATGGCTACACCTTC CSATNSRQGVGNGYTF
TRBJ2-3 hyperexpanded TRBV11-3 TRBD2 TGTGCCAGCAGCTTAGTACTAGCGGTAGCTACAGATACGCAGTATTTT CASSLVLAVATDTQYF
TRBJ1-1 NA TRBV5-1 NA TGCGCCAGCACCGCCGCAGCTCAGGGATTGAACACTGAAGCTTTCTTT CASTAAAQGLNTEAFF
TRBJ1-2 few TRBV4-2 NA TGTGCCAGCAGCCACTGGGGCTCTGGCTACACCTTC CASSHWGSGYTF
TRBJ2-3 NA TRBV27 NA TGTGCCAGCAGTTTAGGTCAGGCCAGGGATACGCAGTATTTT CASSLGQARDTQYF
TRBJ2-3 NA TRBV6-5 NA TGTGCCAGCAGTTCCCGGGACGGAAGCACAGATACGCAGTATTTT CASSSRDGSTDTQYF
TRBJ1-3 NA TRBV5-4 NA TGTGCCAGCAGCTTGGGGGCAGCCTCTGGAAACACCATATATTTT CASSLGAASGNTIYF